This T cell receptor beta chain was observed in a study of blood T cell repertoires in COVID-19. Profiling relied on immunoSEQ multiplex PCR, and the TCRdb table lists in-frame clones only, not all of them. The data hold 100,000 to 150,000 clones, with approximately 88% observed a single time. Per germline, CDR1 MGHRA and CDR2 YSYEKL. V was clipped by 4 bases and J by 3 bases, with 12 bases between them. The CDR3 consists of 14 residues. The chain is built from TRBV4-1 and TRBJ1-2; D may be TRBD1 (6 bases). The sequenced sample consisted of peripheral blood. This sequence originates from a man aged 70-80 years with active COVID-19. The DNA of the CDR3 is TGCGCCAGCAGCCCAAGGGGGGGGGACTATGGCTACACCTTC. Protein product: CASSPRGGDYGYTF.